These 11 T cell receptor beta chains share one sample of origin, sequenced in a study of T-cell reconstitution after alpha-beta-depleted transplantation in children. Researchers prepared the TCRbeta library using unique molecular identifiers, the study reports. Via MiXCR, TCRdb re-called the PCR reads, giving one row per CDR3 protein. The sample holds 550,000 to 800,000 distinct CDR3 sequences; about an eighth are singletons and the top ten take around 0.8%. Here the sequenced sample was PBMCs, taken before TCRalphabeta/CD19-depleted stem cell transplant. The origin of the receptors is a girl aged 2 to 9 with congenital amegakaryocytic thrombocytopenia, due to receive a stem cell transplant.

The sample holds many counts of this clonotype. The chain couples TRBV20-1 to TRBJ2-7; no firm D call. This CDR3 has 14 amino acids. Trimming shortened V by 2 bases and J by 1 base, and 12 bases separated the two germline ends. Germline V lookup: CDR1 DFQATT, CDR2 SNEGSKA (reference sequence). CDR3 in DNA: TGCAGTGCTAGAAGTTCTGGCGGTTCCTACGAGCAGTACTTC. Residues: CSARSSGGSYEQYF.

This clonotype has a handful of counts. The chain has TRBV20-1 and TRBJ2-7; 8 bases are shared with TRBD1. The V gene's germline CDR1 is DFQATT and CDR2 SNEGSKA (reference sequence). After removal of 3 bases from V and 2 bases from J, the junction contained 6 bases not matched to a gene. The CDR3 totals 14 residues. The CDR3 DNA follows: TGCAGTGCTAGCCCGGGGACAGGCCCCTACGAGCAGTACTTC. Translated, it gives CSASPGTGPYEQYF.

This clonotype was observed many times. The CDR3 bases are TGCAGCGTTGGGTCGGATTCCCGGTCTGAAGCTTTCTTT. Translation: CSVGSDSRSEAFF. The gene calls are TRBV29-1 and TRBJ1-1; no clear D. Trimming pared 4 bases from V and 6 bases from J, leaving 15 bases between. Germline V gene lookup returns CDR1 SQVTM and CDR2 ANQGSEA. This CDR3 has 13 residues.

The chain employs TRBV28 and TRBJ1-6; D not certain. The CDR3 totals 12 residues. The V end was cut by 3 bases, the J end by 14 bases, with 11 bases between. CDR1 MDHEN and CDR2 SYDVKM come from the germline V gene. This chain's CDR3 is CASSFKGATLHF. In DNA form, the CDR3 reads TGTGCCAGCAGTTTTAAGGGAGCCACCCTCCACTTT.

The chain links TRBV24-1 to TRBJ2-1; D is ambiguous. With 1 base removed from V and 4 bases from J, the gap between germline ends came to 4 bases. The length of the CDR3 is 13 residues. Germline V gene data show CDR1 as KGHDR and CDR2 as SFDVKD. CDR3 sequence: CATSDLGYNEQFF. CDR3 coding DNA: TGTGCCACCAGTGATTTAGGGTACAATGAGCAGTTCTTC.

This clonotype was counted only a few times. The CDR3 coding sequence is TGTGCCAGCAGCCATTCCCTCCAAGAGACCCAGTACTTC. This codes for CASSHSLQETQYF. The rearrangement joins TRBV28 to TRBJ2-5; D unresolved. This CDR3 spans 13 amino acids. In germline, CDR1 is MDHEN, CDR2 SYDVKM. Trimming stripped 6 bases from V and 1 base from J, with 9 bases between.

The chain recombines TRBV7-3 with TRBJ1-1, with D hard to call. V dropped 2 bases and J dropped 8 bases, with 12 bases sitting between them. The CDR3 covers 13 residues. Looked up from germline, CDR1 is SGHTA and CDR2 is FQGTGA. CDR3: CASSLYKNSEAFF. CDR3 sequence (DNA): TGTGCCAGCAGCTTATATAAGAACTCGGAAGCTTTCTTT.

Of note for this clonotype: This sequence may be a read error, since a much larger clone differs from it by one base. V is TRBV12-3 or TRBV12-4 and J is TRBJ2-1; a possible D gene is TRBD2 (6 bases). Trimming shortened V by 4 bases and J by 9 bases, and 13 bases separated the two germline ends. CDR3 length: 13 residues. CDR3 coding DNA: TGTGCCAGCAGTTCGCCAGCGGGCCCTGAGCAGTTCTTC. This gives the protein CASSSPAGPEQFF.

This clonotype was recorded a few times. This rearrangement joins TRBV19 to TRBJ2-3; perhaps TRBD2 as D (7 bases). The germline V and J ends were trimmed by 7 bases and 1 base, with 15 bases remaining between them. Germline V gene data show CDR1 as LNHDA and CDR2 as SQIVND (reference sequence). CDR3 size: 15 residues. This CDR3 is CASNGEGHRTDTQYF. The CDR3 region has the DNA TGTGCCAGTAACGGGGAGGGACATCGCACAGATACGCAGTATTTT.

The V and J genes are TRBV5-1 and TRBJ2-3, with 11 bases that match TRBD2. V shed 4 bases, J shed 2 bases, and the junction held 6 bases outside the gene matches. Germline assignment: CDR1 SGHRS and CDR2 YFSETQ. There are 16 residues in the CDR3. The CDR3 DNA reads TGCGCCAGCAGCATCCGACTAGCGGGACTCACAGATACGCAGTATTTT. The encoded protein is CASSIRLAGLTDTQYF.

Ten or more counts support this clonotype. The chain couples TRBV6-1 to TRBJ2-1; D might be TRBD2 (6 bases). The CDR3 runs to 13 residues. Trimming pared 11 bases from V and 5 bases from J, leaving 16 bases between. Germline V gene data show CDR1 as MNHNS and CDR2 as SASEGT. The CDR3 region has the DNA TGTGCCGGGGGACTGCCACAAGACAATGAGCAGTTCTTC. The encoded protein is CAGGLPQDNEQFF.